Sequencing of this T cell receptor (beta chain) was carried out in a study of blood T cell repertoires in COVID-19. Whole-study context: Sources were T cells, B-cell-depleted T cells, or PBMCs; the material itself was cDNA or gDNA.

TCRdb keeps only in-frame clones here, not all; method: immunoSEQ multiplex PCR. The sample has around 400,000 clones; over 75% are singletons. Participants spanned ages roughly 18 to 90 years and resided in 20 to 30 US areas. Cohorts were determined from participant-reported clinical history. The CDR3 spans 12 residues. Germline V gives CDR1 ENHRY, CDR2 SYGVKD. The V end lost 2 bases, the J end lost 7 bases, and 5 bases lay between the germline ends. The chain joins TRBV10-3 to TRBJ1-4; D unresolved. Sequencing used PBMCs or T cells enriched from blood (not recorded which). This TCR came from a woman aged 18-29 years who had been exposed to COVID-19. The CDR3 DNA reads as TGTGCCATCAGTGAGGAGATTGAAAAACTGTTTTTT. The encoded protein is CAISEEIEKLFF.